Described below is a single T cell receptor beta chain sequence and its context. Its target is not known. One junction end does not reproduce the germline sequence, and a read error may be involved. The sample comes from a study of Graves' ophthalmopathy and Graves' hyperthyroidism. Findings of the study overall: The model flagged ophthalmopathy progression at around 70% sensitivity and roughly 72% specificity.

With a duration under 3 months, ophthalmopathy in the donors showed moderate-to-severe activity, CAS ≥3 and NOSPECS ≥4. As the starting material, 8 to 10 ml of fresh peripheral blood yielded the PBMCs. Looked up from germline, CDR1 is ENHRY and CDR2 is SYGVKD. This CDR3 has 15 residues. As the template, RNA transcripts were used to amplify TCR beta CDR3 regions. RT-PCR was first run with HTBI primers, then multiplex PCR in a second round. From the multiplex PCR reads, TCRdb called clonotypes with MiXCR, one entry per CDR3 protein. Of 600,000 to 950,000 distinct CDR3 sequences in the sample, roughly 41% were seen once.

V and J are TRBV10-3 and TRBJ1-4; D might be TRBD1 (5 bases). Sequencing input: peripheral blood. This TCR derives from an adult man with Graves' ophthalmopathy. CDR3 region: CAISESKGPNEKLFF. Written as DNA, the CDR3 is TGCGCCATCAGTGAGTCGAAGGGGCCTAATGAAAAACTGTTTTTT.